Each of the 3 T cell receptor beta chains below was sequenced from the same sample in a study of CD8 T cells in Susac syndrome. RNA was extracted with the RNeasy kit, and a quantity of about 0.45 to 1 ug was reverse transcribed using random hexamers. TCRdb reanalysed the immunoSEQ multiplex PCR reads using MiXCR and keeps one entry per CDR3 protein. The profile shows about 150,000 distinct CDR3 sequences, approximately 94% of them singletons. The specimen sequenced was CD8+ T cells from PBMCs. These receptors were taken from a human donor with multiple sclerosis.

The CDR3 DNA reads as TGTGCCCACGACAGGGGGCCGGGTTCACCCCTCCACTTT. Amino acid sequence: CAHDRGPGSPLHF. This sequence joins TRBV30 and TRBJ1-6, with 10 bases fitting TRBD1. This CDR3 spans 13 amino acids. V lost 8 bases to trimming and J lost 9 bases; unmatched junction nucleotides: 7. Germline V CDR1 and CDR2: GTSNPN, SVGIG (reference sequence).

The DNA of the CDR3 is TGCAGCGTCCGGGACAGGGAGTACCCACCATACAATGAGCAGTTCTTC. Protein: CSVRDREYPPYNEQFF. The V gene is TRBV29-1, the J gene TRBJ2-1, with 9 bases fitting TRBD1. After removal of 6 bases from V and 4 bases from J, the junction contained 13 bases not matched to a gene. This CDR3 comprises 16 residues. Germline assignment: CDR1 SQVTM and CDR2 ANQGSEA.

The chain uses TRBV3-1 and TRBJ2-5, with TRBD2 identical over 9 bases. In germline, CDR1 is LGHDT, CDR2 YNNKEL (reference sequence). Trimming removed 0 bases from V and 1 base from J; junction bases left unmatched: 9. This CDR3 is 18 amino acids long. The CDR3 DNA follows: TGTGCCAGCAGCCAAGAATGGGCTAGCGGGGAATCCCAAGAGACCCAGTACTTC. Its translation is CASSQEWASGESQETQYF.